Listed here are 27 T cell receptor beta chains from one sample, sequenced in a study of shared clonotypes between healthy human individuals (dated by TCRdb to 2019 to 2021). The library was obtained by the immunoSEQ multiplex PCR assay. The immuneACCESS repertoire file appears here via TCRdb, limited to in-frame rearrangements. These files lack a portion of the clones; in checked studies, under half of the deficit traces to unresolved V genes, and the cause of the others is not known. The sample records about 1,500,000 clones, more than 95% of which are singletons. Of the sample, roughly 1.2% is held by the ten largest clones. The specimen sequenced was naive CD4+ T cells sorted from blood. What the cell subset or site label conveys for this sample: CD45RA+ positively selected. Every receptor here comes from a man aged 30 to 39 in good health.

The chain recombines TRBV5-4 with TRBJ2-2; 9 bases are shared with TRBD1. Trimming at V came to 4 bases and at J to 3 bases, leaving 7 bases not matched to a gene. The CDR3 has 16 amino acids. Germline values: CDR1 SGHNT, CDR2 YYREEE (reference sequence). The CDR3 nucleotides are TGTGCCAGCAGCCATCCGGGACAGGGACACACCGGGGAGCTGTTTTTT. Its translation is CASSHPGQGHTGELFF.

V and J are TRBV2 and TRBJ1-5; D is uncertain. The CDR3 length is 13 residues. The germline gives CDR1 SNHLY, CDR2 FYNNEI. V was trimmed by 4 bases and J by 0 bases, leaving 4 bases between them. DNA for the CDR3: TGTGCCAGCAGTGCTAGTAGCAATCAGCCCCAGCATTTT. It encodes CASSASSNQPQHF.

The rearrangement links TRBV20-1 to TRBJ1-2; D uncertain. V was trimmed by 5 bases and J by 8 bases, leaving 12 bases between them. Germline V gene sequence: CDR1 DFQATT, CDR2 SNEGSKA (reference sequence). CDR3 size: 11 residues. The CDR3 sequence: CSADSLRGYTF. The CDR3 DNA sequence: TGCAGTGCTGACTCTCTCCGAGGCTACACCTTC.

The V call is TRBV5-1, the J call TRBJ2-5, with no clear D. With 4 bases removed from V and 2 bases from J, the gap between germline ends came to 12 bases. CDR3 length: 14 residues. Germline V gives CDR1 SGHRS, CDR2 YFSETQ. The CDR3, as DNA: TGCGCCAGCAGCCGGGTAGGGCGGCAAGAGACCCAGTACTTC. Translating it yields CASSRVGRQETQYF.

The V gene is TRBV5-4, the J gene TRBJ1-2; 9 bases are shared with TRBD1. V lost 5 bases, J lost 4 bases, and 9 bases stayed unmatched. The CDR3 is made up of 15 amino acids. CDR1 SGHNT and CDR2 YYREEE come from the germline V gene (reference sequence). The CDR3 DNA follows: TGTGCCAGCAGTTCTCCGGGACAGGGTCCCTATGGCTACACCTTC. It yields the protein CASSSPGQGPYGYTF.

The gene calls are TRBV6-1 and TRBJ1-2, with a tentative D call TRBD1 (6 bases). CDR1 MNHNS and CDR2 SASEGT come from the germline V gene. The CDR3 loop spans 12 amino acids. V was shortened by 6 bases and J by 4 bases, with 9 bases between the two germline ends. DNA of the CDR3: TGTGCCAGCAGACAGGGTATCTATGGCTACACCTTC. Translation gives CASRQGIYGYTF.

This clone has a single count. This sequence joins TRBV27 and TRBJ1-5; D perhaps matches TRBD1 (5 bases). CDR1 and CDR2 (germline): MNHEY, SMNVEV (reference sequence). The CDR3 covers 13 residues. V dropped 6 bases and J dropped 7 bases, with 13 bases sitting between them. CDR3 coding DNA: TGTGCCAGCAGGGACATTAGGTTCCAGCCCCAGCATTTT. Protein: CASRDIRFQPQHF.

The chain recombines TRBV27 with TRBJ1-4; TRBD1 matches 9 bases. The germline CDR1 and CDR2 sequences are MNHEY and SMNVEV (reference sequence). V was clipped by 1 base and J by 10 bases; unmatched bases: 7. The CDR3 covers 15 residues. CDR3 bases: TGTGCCAGCAGTTTATTGGGGACAGGGTCGAGAAAACTGTTTTTT. It translates to CASSLLGTGSRKLFF.

The chain employs TRBV30 and TRBJ2-1, with a weak D call TRBD2 (5 bases). The CDR3 has 13 residues. V lost 2 bases, J lost 7 bases, and 12 bases lay in between. Germline values: CDR1 GTSNPN, CDR2 SVGIG (reference sequence). For the CDR3, the DNA is TGTGCCTGGAGTTCCGGGGTCCTTAATGAGCAGTTCTTC. This sequence encodes CAWSSGVLNEQFF.

The rearrangement uses TRBV14 and TRBJ1-3; D remains unclear. CDR3 length: 14 residues. Germline-derived CDR1 and CDR2 are SGHDN and FVKESK. V lost 0 bases and J lost 7, with 10 bases in between. In DNA form, the CDR3 reads TGTGCCAGCAGCCAAGATGGGTTTAGGAACACCATATATTTT. This sequence encodes CASSQDGFRNTIYF.

The chain has TRBV28 and TRBJ2-2, with TRBD1 matching over 8 bases. CDR3 size: 15 residues. Germline V gives CDR1 MDHEN, CDR2 SYDVKM. Trimming took 2 bases from V and 4 from J; bases not matched to a gene: 3. The CDR3 protein is CASSLQGAATGELFF. CDR3 sequence (DNA): TGTGCCAGCAGTTTACAGGGGGCTGCCACCGGGGAGCTGTTTTTT.

This chain uses TRBV19 with TRBJ1-4; no clear D gene. This CDR3 spans 15 amino acids. The V gene lost 2 bases and the J gene lost 5 bases, with 12 bases spanning the gap. The V gene's germline CDR1 is LNHDA and CDR2 SQIVND (reference sequence). The DNA for the CDR3 is TGTGCCAGTAGTATAACGGGCTCCCGGAATGAAAAACTGTTTTTT. Its protein is CASSITGSRNEKLFF.

The rearrangement joins TRBV5-6 to TRBJ2-7, with 9 bases that match TRBD1. There are 14 residues in the CDR3. Germline CDR1 reads SGHDT; CDR2 reads YYEEEE. Trimming at V came to 4 bases and at J to 5 bases, leaving 7 bases not matched to a gene. The CDR3 sequence is CASSGTGSVDEQYF. The CDR3 DNA sequence: TGTGCCAGCAGCGGGACAGGGTCGGTCGACGAGCAGTACTTC.

This sequence joins TRBV29-1 and TRBJ2-7; TRBD1 agrees at 8 bases. The J segment lost 3 bases and the V segment lost 4 bases, leaving 8 bases of the junction unmatched. The CDR3 extends over 14 amino acids. CDR1 SQVTM and CDR2 ANQGSEA come from the germline V gene. The CDR3 nucleotides are TGCAGCGTTGCCTACGGGACAGGATTCTACGAGCAGTACTTC. It codes for CSVAYGTGFYEQYF.

V and J are TRBV28 and TRBJ2-7, with 7 positions matching TRBD1. CDR3 length: 14 amino acids. CDR1 and CDR2 from the germline V gene are MDHEN and SYDVKM. V was clipped by 3 bases and J by 6 bases; unmatched bases: 8. The CDR3 DNA reads as TGTGCCAGCAGTTTCCCCATCACAGGGGCCGAGCAGTACTTC. This translates into CASSFPITGAEQYF.

This chain joins TRBV27 and TRBJ2-7, with TRBD2 identical over 7 bases. V trimming: 5 bases; J trimming: 5 bases; junction bases outside the gene matches: 12. The CDR3 totals 15 residues. CDR1 is MNHEY, CDR2 SMNVEV, per germline (reference sequence). The CDR3 loop is CASSPLEAGDDEQYF. CDR3 sequence (DNA): TGTGCCAGCAGTCCCCTCGAGGCGGGAGACGACGAGCAGTACTTC.

V is TRBV5-1 and J is TRBJ1-2, with D possibly TRBD1 on 6 matching bases. In germline, CDR1 is SGHRS, CDR2 YFSETQ. Between the trimmed V and J ends, which lost 3 bases and 4 bases, there was a span of 10 bases. The CDR3 totals 13 residues. This chain's CDR3 is CASSSGQPYGYTF. Here the CDR3 DNA reads TGCGCCAGCAGCTCTGGACAGCCCTATGGCTACACCTTC.

This clone was seen only once. The sample contains more than one DNA sequence encoding this CDR3. The CDR3 coding sequence is TGTGCCAGCAGTTTGAGGGATCGCCACTACGAGCAGTACTTC. Protein product: CASSLRDRHYEQYF. The chain employs TRBV28 and TRBJ2-7, with D maybe TRBD2 (5 bases). The CDR3 contains 14 residues. The germline V gene encodes CDR1 MDHEN and CDR2 SYDVKM. Trimming took 3 bases from V and 3 from J, leaving 12 bases between them.

J is TRBJ2-2 and V is TRBV6-1, with 7 bases lining up with TRBD1. The CDR3 has 13 residues. Germline V gene lookup returns CDR1 MNHNS and CDR2 SASEGT. V was clipped by 7 bases and J by 6 bases; unmatched bases: 5. CDR3 region: CASNVGTAGELFF. In DNA, the CDR3 is TGTGCCAGCAATGTAGGGACAGCCGGGGAGCTGTTTTTT.

This chain uses TRBV19 with TRBJ1-4; the D is unclear. CDR3 length: 14 residues. CDR1 is LNHDA and CDR2 is SQIVND in the germline V gene (reference sequence). With 3 bases removed from V and 8 bases from J, the gap between germline ends came to 13 bases. CDR3 region: CASSMGGVGEKLFF. The DNA for the CDR3 is TGTGCCAGTAGTATGGGAGGAGTGGGGGAAAAACTGTTTTTT.

A remark on this clone: This specimen includes other DNA sequences encoding the same CDR3. The chain has TRBV5-1 and TRBJ2-5; D is possibly TRBD1 (5 bases). The V end was cut by 0 bases, the J end by 3 bases, with 9 bases between. CDR3 length: 14 residues. Per germline, CDR1 SGHRS and CDR2 YFSETQ. The CDR3 spells CASSLAAGKETQYF. In DNA form, the CDR3 reads TGCGCCAGCAGCTTGGCGGCAGGGAAAGAGACCCAGTACTTC.

V usage is TRBV5-1 and J usage is TRBJ1-5, with D maybe TRBD1 (6 bases). Germline CDR1 reads SGHRS; CDR2 reads YFSETQ. The CDR3 runs 15 residues. V gave up 7 bases and J gave up 5 bases, with 19 bases separating them. CDR3: CASPARGWDDQPQHF. CDR3 bases: TGCGCCAGCCCTGCCAGGGGCTGGGACGATCAGCCCCAGCATTTT.

This chain uses TRBV2 with TRBJ2-1, with TRBD1 matching 9 bases. CDR1 is SNHLY and CDR2 is FYNNEI in the germline V gene. V was pared by 11 bases and J by 7 bases, with 12 bases of the junction left unmatched. The length of the CDR3 is 14 residues. Here the CDR3 reads CAAPGQGYRNEQFF. In DNA, the CDR3 is TGTGCCGCGCCTGGACAGGGGTATAGGAATGAGCAGTTCTTC.

This clone has only one observation. The chain employs TRBV10-2 and TRBJ2-5; D uncertain. V lost 4 bases and J 5 bases, leaving 11 bases between the germline ends. Per germline, CDR1 WSHSY and CDR2 SAAADI. CDR3 length: 13 amino acids. This CDR3 reads CASSGLLLETQYF. DNA of the CDR3: TGCGCCAGCAGTGGTCTATTATTGGAGACCCAGTACTTC.

This clone was counted a single time. As DNA, the CDR3 is TGTGCCAGCAAAAACAGGGGCCAAGAGACCCAGTACTTC. Its protein product is CASKNRGQETQYF. The chain links TRBV28 to TRBJ2-5; 7 positions agree with TRBD1. The length of the CDR3 is 13 residues. The trim removed 7 bases at V and 1 base at J, leaving 3 bases unmatched. CDR1 and CDR2 (germline): MDHEN, SYDVKM.

V is TRBV11-3 and J is TRBJ2-1; 7 positions match TRBD2. CDR1 is SGHNT and CDR2 is YENEEA in the germline V gene. V shed 4 bases and J 9 bases; nucleotides not matched to a gene: 6. The CDR3 has 13 amino acids. Here the CDR3 DNA reads TGTGCCAGCAGCTCTCAGCGGGATGGTGAGCAGTTCTTC. Its translation is CASSSQRDGEQFF.

V is TRBV9 and J is TRBJ2-1, with D tentatively TRBD1 (5 bases). The CDR3 sequence is 15 residues long. Trimming took off 0 bases at V and 5 bases at J, with 12 bases between the two ends. CDR1 is SGDLS and CDR2 is YYNGEE in the germline V gene. CDR3 loop: CASSVGSQGNNEQFF. In nucleotides, the CDR3 is TGTGCCAGCAGCGTAGGGTCTCAGGGAAACAATGAGCAGTTCTTC.